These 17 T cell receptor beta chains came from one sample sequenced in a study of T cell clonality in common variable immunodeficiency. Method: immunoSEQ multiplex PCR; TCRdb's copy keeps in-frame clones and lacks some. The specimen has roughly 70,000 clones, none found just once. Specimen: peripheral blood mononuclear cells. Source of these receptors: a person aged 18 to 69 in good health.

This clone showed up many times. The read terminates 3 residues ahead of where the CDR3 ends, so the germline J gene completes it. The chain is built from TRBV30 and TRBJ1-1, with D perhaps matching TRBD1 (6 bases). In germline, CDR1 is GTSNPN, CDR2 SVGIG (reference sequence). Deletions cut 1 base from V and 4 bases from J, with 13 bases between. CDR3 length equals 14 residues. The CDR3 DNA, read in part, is TGTGCCTGGAGTGCGACAGGTTTCGGCACTGAA. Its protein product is CAWSATGFGTE. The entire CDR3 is CAWSATGFGTEAFF.

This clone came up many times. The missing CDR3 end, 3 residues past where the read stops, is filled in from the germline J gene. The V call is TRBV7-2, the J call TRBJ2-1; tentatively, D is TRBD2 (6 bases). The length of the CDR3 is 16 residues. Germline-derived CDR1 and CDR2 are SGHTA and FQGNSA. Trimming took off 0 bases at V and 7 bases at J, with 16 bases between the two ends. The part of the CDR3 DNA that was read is TGTGCCAGCAGCTTAGCGGCGGGGCTAGGGGCGAATGAG. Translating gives CASSLAAGLGANE. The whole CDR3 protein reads CASSLAAGLGANEQFF.

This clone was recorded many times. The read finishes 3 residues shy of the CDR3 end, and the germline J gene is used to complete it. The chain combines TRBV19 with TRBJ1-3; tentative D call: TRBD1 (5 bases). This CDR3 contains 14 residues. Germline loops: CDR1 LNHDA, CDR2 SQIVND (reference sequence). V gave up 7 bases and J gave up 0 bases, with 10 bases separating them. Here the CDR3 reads CASTVGGSGNTIYF. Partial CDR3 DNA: TGTGCCAGTACCGTGGGGGGCTCTGGAAACACC.

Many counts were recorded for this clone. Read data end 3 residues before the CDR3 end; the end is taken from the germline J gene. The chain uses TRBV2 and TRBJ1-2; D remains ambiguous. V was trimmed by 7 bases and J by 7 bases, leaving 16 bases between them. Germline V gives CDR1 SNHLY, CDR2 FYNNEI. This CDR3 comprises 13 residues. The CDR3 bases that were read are TGTGCCAGCACCATCTCGAGGGCCTTTGGC. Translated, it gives CASTISRAFG. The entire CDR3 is CASTISRAFGYTF.

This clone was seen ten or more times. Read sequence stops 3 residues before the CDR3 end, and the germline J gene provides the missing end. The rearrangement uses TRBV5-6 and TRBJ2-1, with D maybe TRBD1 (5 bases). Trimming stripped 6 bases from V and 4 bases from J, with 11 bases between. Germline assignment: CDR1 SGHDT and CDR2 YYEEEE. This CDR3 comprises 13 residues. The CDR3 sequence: CASISRDYNEQFF. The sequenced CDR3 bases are TGTGCCAGCATTTCCAGGGATTACAATGAG.

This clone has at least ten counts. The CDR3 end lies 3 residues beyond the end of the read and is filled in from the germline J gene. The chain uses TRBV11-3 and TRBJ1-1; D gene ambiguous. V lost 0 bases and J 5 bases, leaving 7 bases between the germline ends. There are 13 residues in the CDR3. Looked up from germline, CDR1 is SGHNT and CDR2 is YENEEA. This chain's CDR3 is CASSLDRMTEAFF. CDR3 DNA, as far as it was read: TGTGCCAGCAGCTTAGATCGTATGACTGAA.

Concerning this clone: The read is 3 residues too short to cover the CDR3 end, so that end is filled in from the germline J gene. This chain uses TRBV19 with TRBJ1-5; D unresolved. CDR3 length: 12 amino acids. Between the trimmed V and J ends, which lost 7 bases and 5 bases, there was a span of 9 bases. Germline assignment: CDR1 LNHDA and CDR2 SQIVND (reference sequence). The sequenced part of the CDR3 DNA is TGTGCCAGTAATGAGGGCGATCAGCCC. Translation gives CASNEGDQP. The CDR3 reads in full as CASNEGDQPQHF.

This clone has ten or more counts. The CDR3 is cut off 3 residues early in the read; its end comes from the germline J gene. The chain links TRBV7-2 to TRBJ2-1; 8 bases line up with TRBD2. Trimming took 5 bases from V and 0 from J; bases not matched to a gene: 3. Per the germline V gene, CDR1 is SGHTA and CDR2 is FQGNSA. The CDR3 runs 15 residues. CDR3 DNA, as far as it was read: TGTGCCAGCAGCGCAAGCGGGAGCTCCTACAATGAG. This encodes CASSASGSSYNE. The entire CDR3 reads CASSASGSSYNEQFF.

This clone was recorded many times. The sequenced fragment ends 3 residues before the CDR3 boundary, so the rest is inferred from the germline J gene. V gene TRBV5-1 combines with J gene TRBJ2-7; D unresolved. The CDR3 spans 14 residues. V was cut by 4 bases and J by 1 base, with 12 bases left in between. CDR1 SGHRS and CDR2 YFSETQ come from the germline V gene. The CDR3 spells CASSRTTDSYEQYF. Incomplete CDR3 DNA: TGCGCCAGCAGCCGAACCACAGATTCCTACGAG. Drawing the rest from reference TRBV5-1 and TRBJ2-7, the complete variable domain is KAGVTQTPRYLIKTRGQQVTLSCSPISGHRSVSWYQQTPGQGLQFLFEYFSETQRNKGNFPGRFSGRQFSNSRSEMNVSTLELGDSALYLCASSRTTDSYEQYFGPGTRLTVT.

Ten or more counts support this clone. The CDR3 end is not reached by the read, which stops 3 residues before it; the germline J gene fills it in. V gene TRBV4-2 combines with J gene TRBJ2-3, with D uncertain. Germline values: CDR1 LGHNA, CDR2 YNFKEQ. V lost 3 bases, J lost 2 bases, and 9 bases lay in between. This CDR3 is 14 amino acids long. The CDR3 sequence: CASSHEAPTDTQYF. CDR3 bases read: TGTGCCAGCAGCCATGAAGCCCCCACAGATACG.

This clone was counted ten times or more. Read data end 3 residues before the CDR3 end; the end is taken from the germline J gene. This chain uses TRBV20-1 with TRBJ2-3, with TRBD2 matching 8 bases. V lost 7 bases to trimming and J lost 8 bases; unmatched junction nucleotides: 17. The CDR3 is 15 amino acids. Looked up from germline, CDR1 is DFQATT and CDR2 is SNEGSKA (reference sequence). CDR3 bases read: TGCAGTGTCAACAGTCCGGGACTAGGGGCAGGTACG. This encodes CSVNSPGLGAGT. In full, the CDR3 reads CSVNSPGLGAGTQYF.

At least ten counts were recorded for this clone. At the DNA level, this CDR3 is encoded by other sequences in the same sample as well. The sequenced CDR3 bases are TGCAGTGCTAGAGACAGGGTTAACACTGAA. This translates into CSARDRVNTE. The entire CDR3 is CSARDRVNTEAFF. The chain combines TRBV20-1 with TRBJ1-1; weak D call: TRBD1 (5 bases). The read ends 3 residues early relative to the CDR3; the germline J gene fills the gap. With 0 bases removed from V and 2 bases from J, the gap between germline ends came to 7 bases. There are 13 residues in the CDR3. Germline loops: CDR1 DFQATT, CDR2 SNEGSKA (reference sequence).

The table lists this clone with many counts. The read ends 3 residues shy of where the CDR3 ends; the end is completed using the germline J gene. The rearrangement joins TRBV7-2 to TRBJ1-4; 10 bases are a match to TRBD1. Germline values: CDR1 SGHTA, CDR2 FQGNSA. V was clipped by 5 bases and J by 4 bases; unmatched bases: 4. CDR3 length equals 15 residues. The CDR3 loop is CASSPRTGGNEKLFF. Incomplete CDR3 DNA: TGTGCCAGCAGCCCTCGGACAGGGGGTAATGAAAAA.

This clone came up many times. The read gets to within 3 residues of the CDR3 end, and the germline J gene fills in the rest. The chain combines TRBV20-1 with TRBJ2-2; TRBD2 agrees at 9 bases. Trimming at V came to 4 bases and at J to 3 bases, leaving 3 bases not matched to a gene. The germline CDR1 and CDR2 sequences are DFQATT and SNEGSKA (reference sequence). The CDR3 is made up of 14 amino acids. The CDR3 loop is CSAKREADTGELFF. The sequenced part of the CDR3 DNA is TGCAGTGCTAAGCGGGAGGCCGACACCGGGGAG.

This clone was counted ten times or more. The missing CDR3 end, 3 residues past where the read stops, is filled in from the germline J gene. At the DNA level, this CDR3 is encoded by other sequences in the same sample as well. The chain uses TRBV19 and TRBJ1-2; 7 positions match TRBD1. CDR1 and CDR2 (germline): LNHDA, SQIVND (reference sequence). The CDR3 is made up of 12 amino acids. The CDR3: CASNRQGLGYTF. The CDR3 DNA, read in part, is TGTGCCAGTAACCGACAGGGCTTGGGC.

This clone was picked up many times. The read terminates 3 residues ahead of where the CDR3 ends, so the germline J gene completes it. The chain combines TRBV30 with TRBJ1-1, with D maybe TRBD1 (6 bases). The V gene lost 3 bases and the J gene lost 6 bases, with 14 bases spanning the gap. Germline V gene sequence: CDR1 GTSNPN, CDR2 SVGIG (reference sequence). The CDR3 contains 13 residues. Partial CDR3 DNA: TGTGCCTGGAGGCCCCAGGGGTGGCCTGAA. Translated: CAWRPQGWPE. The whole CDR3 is CAWRPQGWPEAFF. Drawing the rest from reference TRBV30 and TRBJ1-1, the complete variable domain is SQTIHQWPATLVQPVGSPLSLECTVEGTSNPNLYWYRQAAGRGLQLLFYSVGIGQISSEVPQNLSASRPQDRQFILSSKKLLLSDSGFYLCAWRPQGWPEAFFGQGTRLTVV.

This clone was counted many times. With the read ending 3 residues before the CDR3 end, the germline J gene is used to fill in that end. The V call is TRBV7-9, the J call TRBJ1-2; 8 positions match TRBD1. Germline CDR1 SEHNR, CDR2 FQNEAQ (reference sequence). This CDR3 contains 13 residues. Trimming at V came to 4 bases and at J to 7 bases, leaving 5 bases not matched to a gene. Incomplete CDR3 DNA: TGTGCCAGCAGCTCCGGACAGGGTCTTGGC. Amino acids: CASSSGQGLG. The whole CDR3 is CASSSGQGLGYTF.